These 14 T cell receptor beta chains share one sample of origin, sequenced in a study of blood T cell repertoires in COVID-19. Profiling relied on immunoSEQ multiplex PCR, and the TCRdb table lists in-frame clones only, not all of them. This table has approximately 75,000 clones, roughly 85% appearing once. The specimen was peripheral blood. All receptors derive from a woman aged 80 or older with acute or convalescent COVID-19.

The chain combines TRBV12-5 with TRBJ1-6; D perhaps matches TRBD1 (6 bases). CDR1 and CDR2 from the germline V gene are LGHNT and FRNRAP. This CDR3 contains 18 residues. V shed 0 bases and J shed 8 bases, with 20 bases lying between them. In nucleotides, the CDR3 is TGTGCTAGTGGTTTGGTACTTGGGCAGGGGAGATCTGATTCACCCCTCCACTTT. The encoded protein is CASGLVLGQGRSDSPLHF.

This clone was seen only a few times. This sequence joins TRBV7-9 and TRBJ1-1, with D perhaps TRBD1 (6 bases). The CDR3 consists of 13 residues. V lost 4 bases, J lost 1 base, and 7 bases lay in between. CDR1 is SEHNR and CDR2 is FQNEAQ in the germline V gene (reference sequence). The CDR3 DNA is TGTGCCAGCAGCTGGACAGAGAACACTGAAGCTTTCTTT. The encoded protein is CASSWTENTEAFF.

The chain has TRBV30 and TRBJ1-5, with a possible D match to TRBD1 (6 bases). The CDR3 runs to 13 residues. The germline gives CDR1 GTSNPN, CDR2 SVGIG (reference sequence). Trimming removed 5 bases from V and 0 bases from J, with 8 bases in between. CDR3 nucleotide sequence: TGTGCCTGGGCGACAGGTAGCAATCAGCCCCAGCATTTT. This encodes CAWATGSNQPQHF.

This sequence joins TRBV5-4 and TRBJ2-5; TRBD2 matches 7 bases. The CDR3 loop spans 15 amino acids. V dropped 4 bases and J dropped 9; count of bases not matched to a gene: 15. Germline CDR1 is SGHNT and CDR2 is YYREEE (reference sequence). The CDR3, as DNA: TGTGCCAGCAGCGGGGGGGGAGCGGAGGTTGCGTCCCAGTACTTC. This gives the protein CASSGGGAEVASQYF.

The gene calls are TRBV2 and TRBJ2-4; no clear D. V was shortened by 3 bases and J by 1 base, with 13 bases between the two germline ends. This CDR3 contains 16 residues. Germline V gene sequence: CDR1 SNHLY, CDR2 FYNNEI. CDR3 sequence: CASSDPGSWAKNIQYF. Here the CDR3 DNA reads TGTGCCAGCAGTGATCCAGGTAGTTGGGCCAAAAACATTCAGTACTTC.

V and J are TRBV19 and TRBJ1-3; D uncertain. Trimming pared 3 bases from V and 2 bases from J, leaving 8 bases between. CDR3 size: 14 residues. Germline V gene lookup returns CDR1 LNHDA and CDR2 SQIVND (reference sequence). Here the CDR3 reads CASSIGGAGNTIYF. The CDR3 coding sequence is TGTGCCAGTAGTATCGGCGGAGCTGGAAACACCATATATTTT.

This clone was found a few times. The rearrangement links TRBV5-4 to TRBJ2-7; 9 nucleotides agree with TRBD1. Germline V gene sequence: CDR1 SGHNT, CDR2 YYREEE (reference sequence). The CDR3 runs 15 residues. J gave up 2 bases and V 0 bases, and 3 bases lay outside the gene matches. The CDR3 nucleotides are TGTGCCAGCAGCTTGGACAGGGGGCAGACCTACGAGCAGTACTTC. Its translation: CASSLDRGQTYEQYF.

CDR3 region: CASSYAEGPGELFF. CDR3 DNA sequence: TGTGCCAGCAGTTACGCGGAGGGACCCGGGGAGCTGTTTTTT. This chain joins TRBV6-6 and TRBJ2-2; TRBD2 is a possible D gene (6 bases). This CDR3 has 14 amino acids. Trimming cost V 2 bases and J 6 bases, with 10 bases left between them. In germline, CDR1 is MNHNY, CDR2 SVGAGI (reference sequence).

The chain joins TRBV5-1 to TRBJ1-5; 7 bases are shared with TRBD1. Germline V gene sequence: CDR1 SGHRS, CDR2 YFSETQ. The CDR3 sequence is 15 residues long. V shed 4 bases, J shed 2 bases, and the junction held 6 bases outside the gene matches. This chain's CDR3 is CASSQTGSGNQPQHF. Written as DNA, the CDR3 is TGCGCCAGCAGCCAGACAGGGTCTGGCAATCAGCCCCAGCATTTT.

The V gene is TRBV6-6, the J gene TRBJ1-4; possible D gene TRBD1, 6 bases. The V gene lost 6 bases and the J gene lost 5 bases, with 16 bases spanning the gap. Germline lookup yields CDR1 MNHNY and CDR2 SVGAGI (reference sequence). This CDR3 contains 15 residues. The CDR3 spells CASSLQGRGNEKLFF. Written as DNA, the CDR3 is TGTGCCAGCAGCTTACAAGGGAGGGGGAATGAAAAACTGTTTTTT.

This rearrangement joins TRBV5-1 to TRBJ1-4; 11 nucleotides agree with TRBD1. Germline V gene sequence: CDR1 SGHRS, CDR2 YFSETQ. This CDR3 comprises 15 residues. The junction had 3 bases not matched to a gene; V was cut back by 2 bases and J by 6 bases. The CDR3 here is CASSFGTGGYEKLFF. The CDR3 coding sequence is TGCGCCAGCAGCTTTGGGACAGGGGGATATGAAAAACTGTTTTTT.

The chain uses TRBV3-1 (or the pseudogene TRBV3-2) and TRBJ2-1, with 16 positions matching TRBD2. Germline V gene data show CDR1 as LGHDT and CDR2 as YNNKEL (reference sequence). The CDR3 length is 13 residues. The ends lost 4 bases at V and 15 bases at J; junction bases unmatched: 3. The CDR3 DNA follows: TGTGCCAGCAGCCCGGGACTAGCGGGGGGGCCGTTCTTC. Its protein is CASSPGLAGGPFF.

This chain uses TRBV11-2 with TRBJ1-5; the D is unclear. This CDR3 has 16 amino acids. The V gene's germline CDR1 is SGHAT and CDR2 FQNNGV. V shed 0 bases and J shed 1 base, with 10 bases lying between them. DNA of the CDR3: TGTGCCAGCAGCTTAGAACCTAAGTCAAGCAATCAGCCCCAGCATTTT. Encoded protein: CASSLEPKSSNQPQHF. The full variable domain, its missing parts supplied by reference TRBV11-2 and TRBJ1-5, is EAGVAQSPRYKIIEKRQSVAFWCNPISGHATLYWYQQILGQGPKLLIQFQNNGVVDDSQLPKDRFSAERLKGVDSTLKIQPAKLEDSAVYLCASSLEPKSSNQPQHFGDGTRLSIL.

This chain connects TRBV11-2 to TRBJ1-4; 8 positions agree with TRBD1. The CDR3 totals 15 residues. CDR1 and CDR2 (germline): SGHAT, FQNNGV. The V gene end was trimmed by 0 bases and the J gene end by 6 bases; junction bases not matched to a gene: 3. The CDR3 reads CASSLEAGGDEKLFF. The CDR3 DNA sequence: TGTGCCAGCAGCTTAGAGGCAGGGGGCGATGAAAAACTGTTTTTT.